This T cell receptor (beta chain) originates from a study of technical replicates of blood from a handful of donors. CDR1 is LNHNV and CDR2 is YYDKDF in the germline V gene (reference sequence). V lost 1 base to trimming and J lost 3 bases; unmatched junction nucleotides: 3. CDR3 size: 15 residues. Clones were sequenced by immunoSEQ multiplex PCR, and TCRdb holds only the in-frame ones, with some missing. The sample includes 75,000 to 90,000 clones, approximately 91% seen only once; the top ten take approximately 0.4%. V and J are TRBV15 and TRBJ1-2, with 9 bases that match TRBD1. The sequenced sample consisted of T cells isolated from PBMCs. The sequence derives from a human donor in good health. The CDR3 region is CATSRGDRADYGYTF. CDR3 coding DNA: TGTGCCACCAGCAGAGGGGACAGGGCGGACTATGGCTACACCTTC.